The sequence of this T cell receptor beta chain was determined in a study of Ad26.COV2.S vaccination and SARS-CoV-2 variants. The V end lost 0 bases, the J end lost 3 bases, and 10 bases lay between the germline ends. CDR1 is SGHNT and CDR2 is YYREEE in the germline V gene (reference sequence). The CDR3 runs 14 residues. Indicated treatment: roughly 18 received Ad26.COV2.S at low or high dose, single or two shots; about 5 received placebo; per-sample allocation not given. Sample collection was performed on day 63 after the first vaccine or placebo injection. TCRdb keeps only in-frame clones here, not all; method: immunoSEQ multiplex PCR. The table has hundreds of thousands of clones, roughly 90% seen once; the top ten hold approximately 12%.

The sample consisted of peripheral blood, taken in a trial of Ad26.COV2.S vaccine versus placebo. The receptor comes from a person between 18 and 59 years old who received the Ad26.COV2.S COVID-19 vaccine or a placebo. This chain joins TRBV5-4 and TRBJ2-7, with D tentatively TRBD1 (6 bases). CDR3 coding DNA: TGTGCCAGCAGCTTGGACAGGGCCAACTACGAGCAGTACTTC. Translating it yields CASSLDRANYEQYF.